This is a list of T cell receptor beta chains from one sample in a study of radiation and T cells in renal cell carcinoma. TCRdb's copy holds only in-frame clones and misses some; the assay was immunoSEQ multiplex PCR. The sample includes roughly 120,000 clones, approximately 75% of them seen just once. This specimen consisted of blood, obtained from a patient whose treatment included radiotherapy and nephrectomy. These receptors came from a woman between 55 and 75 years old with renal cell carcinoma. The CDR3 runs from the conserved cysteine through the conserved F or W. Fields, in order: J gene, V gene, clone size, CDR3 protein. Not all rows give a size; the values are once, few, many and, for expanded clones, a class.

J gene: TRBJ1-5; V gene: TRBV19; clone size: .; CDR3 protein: CASRREIQDQPQHF
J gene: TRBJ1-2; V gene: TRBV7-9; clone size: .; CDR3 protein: CASNAQGNGYTF
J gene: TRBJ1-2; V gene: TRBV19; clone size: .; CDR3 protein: CASSMGLRDSYNYGYTF
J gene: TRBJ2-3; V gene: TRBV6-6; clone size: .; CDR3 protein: CASSYFGEDTQYF
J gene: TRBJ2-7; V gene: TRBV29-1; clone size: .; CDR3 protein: CSVSTGTAAYEQYF
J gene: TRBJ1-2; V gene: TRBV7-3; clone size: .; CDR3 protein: CASSLLRPNYGYTF
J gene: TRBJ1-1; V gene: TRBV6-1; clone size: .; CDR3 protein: CASKIGQGAEAFF
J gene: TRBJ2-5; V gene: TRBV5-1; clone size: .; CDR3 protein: CASSLAGTGGETQYF
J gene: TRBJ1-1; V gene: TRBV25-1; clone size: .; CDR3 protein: CASRKQENTEAFF
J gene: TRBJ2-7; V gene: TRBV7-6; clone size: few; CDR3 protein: CASSLAASRGRFSYEQYF
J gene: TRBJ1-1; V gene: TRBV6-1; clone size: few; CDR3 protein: CASSPTGYTEAFF
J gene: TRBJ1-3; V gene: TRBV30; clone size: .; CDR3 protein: CAWSIRYWDSGNTIYF
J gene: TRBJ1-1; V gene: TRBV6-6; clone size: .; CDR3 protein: CASDPRGGGTEAFF
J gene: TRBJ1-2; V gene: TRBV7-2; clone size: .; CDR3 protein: CASSYGTGGHGYTF
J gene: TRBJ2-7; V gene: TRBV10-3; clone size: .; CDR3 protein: CAIRQGISYEQYF
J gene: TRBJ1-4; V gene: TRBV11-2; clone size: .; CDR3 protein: CASSSNEKLFF
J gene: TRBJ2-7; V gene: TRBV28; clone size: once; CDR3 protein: CASTSGRAYEQYF
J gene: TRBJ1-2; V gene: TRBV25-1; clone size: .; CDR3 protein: CASSAGATRGGYTF
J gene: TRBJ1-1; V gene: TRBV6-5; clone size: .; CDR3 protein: CASSYGGGGLGTEAFF
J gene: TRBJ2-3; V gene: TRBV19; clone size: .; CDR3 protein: CASSPAAGSTSAPDTQYF
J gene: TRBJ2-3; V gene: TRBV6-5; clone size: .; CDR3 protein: CASSLRTASDTQYF
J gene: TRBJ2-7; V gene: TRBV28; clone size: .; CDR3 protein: CAAGTGLRPPYEQYF
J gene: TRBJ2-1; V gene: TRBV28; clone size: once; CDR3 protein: CASSPWADNNEQFF
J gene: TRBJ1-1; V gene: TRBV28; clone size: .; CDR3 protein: CASAITEAFF
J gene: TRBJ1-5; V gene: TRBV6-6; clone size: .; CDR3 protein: CASSYGDSNQPQHF
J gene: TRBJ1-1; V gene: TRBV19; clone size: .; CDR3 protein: CASSTLGTGQRKTEAFF
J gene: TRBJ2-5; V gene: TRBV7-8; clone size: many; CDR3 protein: CASSLAGGLQETQYF
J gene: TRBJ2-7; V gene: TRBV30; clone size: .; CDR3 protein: CAWTGTRLGYEQYF
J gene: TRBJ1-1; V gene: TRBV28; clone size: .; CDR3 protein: CASRPSGWGVMNTEAFF
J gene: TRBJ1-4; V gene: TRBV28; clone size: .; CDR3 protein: CASSLRGSGEKLFF
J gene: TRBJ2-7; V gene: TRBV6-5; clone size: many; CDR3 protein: CASSPNWGGYEQYF
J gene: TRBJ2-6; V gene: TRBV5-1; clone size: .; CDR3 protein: CASRQGDSGANVLTF
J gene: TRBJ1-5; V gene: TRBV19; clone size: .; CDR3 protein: CASSIDYSNQPQHF
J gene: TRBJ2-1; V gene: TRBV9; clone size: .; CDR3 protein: CASSPVGDEQFF
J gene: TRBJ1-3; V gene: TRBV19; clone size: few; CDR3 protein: CASSQPSGNTIYF
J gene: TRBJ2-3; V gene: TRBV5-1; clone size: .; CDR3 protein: CASSSTGNTDTQYF
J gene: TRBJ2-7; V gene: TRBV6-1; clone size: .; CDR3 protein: CASRGASSTYEQYF
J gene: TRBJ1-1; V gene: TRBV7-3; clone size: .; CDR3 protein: CASSSPGGQGGTEAFF
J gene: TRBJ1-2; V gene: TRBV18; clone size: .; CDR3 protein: CASSPPQGNYGYTF
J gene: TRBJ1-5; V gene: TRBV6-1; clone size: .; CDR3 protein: CASSNTRNSNQPQHF
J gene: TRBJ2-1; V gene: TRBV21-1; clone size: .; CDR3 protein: CASSKLRGTIYNEQFF
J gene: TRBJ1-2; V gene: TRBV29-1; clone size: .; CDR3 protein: CSSAREDFSYGYTF
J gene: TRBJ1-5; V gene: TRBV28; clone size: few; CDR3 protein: CASRSGLSNQPQHF
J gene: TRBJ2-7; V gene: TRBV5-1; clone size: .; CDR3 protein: CASSPTGARYEQYF
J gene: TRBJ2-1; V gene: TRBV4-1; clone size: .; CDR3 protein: CASSQDVSSGYSYNEQFF
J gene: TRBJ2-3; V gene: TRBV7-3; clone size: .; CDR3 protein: CASSLGEGQIGTDTQYF
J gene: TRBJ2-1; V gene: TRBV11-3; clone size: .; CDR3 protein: CASSLGAGRYNEQFF
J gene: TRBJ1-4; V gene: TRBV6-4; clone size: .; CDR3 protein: CASSDSHRRTLPTNEKLFF
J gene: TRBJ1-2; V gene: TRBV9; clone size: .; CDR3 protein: CASSVGGTVANYGYTF
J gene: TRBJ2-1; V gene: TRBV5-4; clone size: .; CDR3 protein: CASSLKGVSNNEQFF
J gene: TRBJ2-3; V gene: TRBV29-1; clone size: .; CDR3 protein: CSAKADLMERASGRVGDTQYF
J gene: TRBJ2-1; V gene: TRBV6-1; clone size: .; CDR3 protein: CASGHPGVDEQFF